What follows is one TCR beta chain and its context. As yet, its antigen is unknown. Germline CDR1 reads MDHEN; CDR2 reads SYDVKM. The CDR3 is made up of 14 amino acids. Deletions cut 2 bases from V and 8 bases from J, with 12 bases between. The data are from a study of cytotoxic CD8 clonotypes in ibrutinib-treated CLL. Study at large: A median around twelve months of treatment, range 6 to 36, preceded the collection of response samples.

Regarding the study as a whole: Patients had baseline clonality above age-matched healthy donors, and this clonality moved with circulating CD8+ T-cell counts.

Assay: immunoSEQ multiplex PCR; the TCRdb copy retains only in-frame clones and omits some. The sample consists of around 16,000 clones, 68% of them appearing once. About 1.9 micrograms of genomic DNA (from cryopreserved PBMCs) were used for TCR beta libraries. The source material was PBMCs, sampled before ibrutinib treatment. V usage is TRBV28 and J usage is TRBJ1-4, with D perhaps matching TRBD1 (5 bases). The TCR sequence derives from a human donor with chronic lymphocytic leukemia. CDR3 bases: TGTGCCAGCAGTTTACGGCAGGGCTCCGAAAAACTGTTTTTT. It translates to CASSLRQGSEKLFF.